This is a list of T cell receptor beta chains from one sample in a study of T cells in Graves' hyperthyroidism and ophthalmopathy. TCRdb ran MiXCR on the multiplex PCR reads and lists one entry per CDR3 protein. This table has more than 600,000 distinct CDR3 sequences, less than 20% appearing once. Sample: blood. These receptors originate from a man aged 18 to 30 with Graves' hyperthyroidism. CDR3s include the opening cysteine and the closing phenylalanine or tryptophan. The D gene is left open where the match is weak. Some rows have no size entry. The others give once, few or many, or a class for an expanded clone.

CDR3nt | CDR3aa | abundance | d_gene | j_gene | v_gene
TGTGCCAGTAGTGGTTACAGGTTTTTGGAGAGCTCTGGGGCCAACGTCCTGACTTTC | CASSGYRFLESSGANVLTF | few | - | TRBJ2-6 | TRBV19
TGCAGCGTTGAGAGAACTCAAGAGACCCAGTACTTC | CSVERTQETQYF | few | - | TRBJ2-5 | TRBV29-1
TGCAGCCCCAGGGATAACCAAGAGACCCAGTACTTC | CSPRDNQETQYF | - | - | TRBJ2-5 | TRBV29-1
TGCAGTGCTGCGACTAGCCCCACGTCTCTTTACAATGAGCAGCTCTTC | CSAATSPTSLYNEQLF | - | TRBD2 | TRBJ2-1 | TRBV20-1
TGTGCCAGCAGCTCGATCCTTCCGGAGGCCAGTCACGGACTAGAAAGCTACGAGCAGTACTTC | CASSSILPEASHGLESYEQYF | - | TRBD2 | TRBJ2-7 | TRBV7-3
TGTGCCAGCAGCTCGGGGACAGGGGTTGATGGCTACACCTTC | CASSSGTGVDGYTF | - | TRBD1 | TRBJ1-2 | TRBV5-5
TGTGCCAGCAAGGTCAGGGGGGGCTCTGGGGCCAACGTCCTGGCTTTC | CASKVRGGSGANVLAF | - | - | TRBJ2-6 | TRBV6-2/TRBV6-3
TGCGCCAGCAGCCAAGTAGGGGGAAAGAAGCAGTTCTTC | CASSQVGGKKQFF | few | - | TRBJ2-1 | TRBV4-1
TGTGCCACCAGTGATTTAAGCGATGAGCAGTTCTTC | CATSDLSDEQFF | many | - | TRBJ2-1 | TRBV24-1
TGCAGCGTTCGGACAGGGGAGTTCGGAGAGACCCAGTACTTC | CSVRTGEFGETQYF | - | TRBD1 | TRBJ2-5 | TRBV29-1
TGTGCCAGCAGTTCGGGACTAGCGGGAGGGCCGGGCACCGGGGAGCTGTTTTTT | CASSSGLAGGPGTGELFF | many | TRBD2 | TRBJ2-2 | TRBV12-3/TRBV12-4
TGTGCCAGCAGCTCCACAGACAGGGCCCCCTACGAGCAGTACTTC | CASSSTDRAPYEQYF | many | TRBD1 | TRBJ2-7 | TRBV7-3
TGCAGCGTGGTCCCTAGCGGGAGTGTGGGTAATGAGCAGTTCTTC | CSVVPSGSVGNEQFF | - | TRBD2 | TRBJ2-1 | TRBV29-1
TGCGCCAGCAGCTTGGCCGGTGCGGACGGGACCCAGTACTTC | CASSLAGADGTQYF | few | - | TRBJ2-5 | TRBV5-1
TGTGCCACCTTCTCTTTAGGCTATGGCTACACCTTC | CATFSLGYGYTF | few | - | TRBJ1-2 | TRBV24-1
TGTGCCAGCAGCCAAGGGCTGGACTATGGCTACACCTTC | CASSQGLDYGYTF | - | - | TRBJ1-2 | TRBV14
TGCAGTGCCCGCTCCGGACATACTAATGAAAAACTGTTTTTT | CSARSGHTNEKLFF | - | - | TRBJ1-4 | TRBV20-1
TGTGCCAGCAGTTACACGGGGACAGGGGCTTATAGCAATCAGCCCCAGCATTTT | CASSYTGTGAYSNQPQHF | many | TRBD1 | TRBJ1-5 | TRBV6-2/TRBV6-3
TGTGCCAGTAGTTATTCAATTGGAGGCACTGAAGCTTTCTTT | CASSYSIGGTEAFF | - | - | TRBJ1-1 | TRBV19
TGTGCCAGCAGCTTAGCCTCGGAGAGGGAAAGCACTGAAGCTTTCTTT | CASSLASERESTEAFF | - | - | TRBJ1-1 | TRBV11-3
TGTGCCAGCAGCGCCTGGACTAGCGGGAGCCCCCATGAGCAGTACTTC | CASSAWTSGSPHEQYF | - | TRBD2 | TRBJ2-7 | TRBV7-6
TGTGCCAGCAGCTTTGACAGATCAGGCGAGCAGTACTTC | CASSFDRSGEQYF | many | - | TRBJ2-7 | TRBV7-2
TGTGCCAGCAGTTTGGGTGGTGCGGATACGCAGTATTTT | CASSLGGADTQYF | many | - | TRBJ2-3 | TRBV7-8
TGCAGTGCTTGGGACAGGACCTACACAGATACGCAGTATTTT | CSAWDRTYTDTQYF | - | TRBD1 | TRBJ2-3 | TRBV20-1
TGTGCCAGCAGTTACCGCCTCGGGAGCAGCACAGATACGCAGTATTTT | CASSYRLGSSTDTQYF | - | - | TRBJ2-3 | TRBV6-6
TGTGCCAGCAGCCCACGGGGGGGGATGAACACTGAAGCTTTCTTT | CASSPRGGMNTEAFF | - | - | TRBJ1-1 | TRBV9
TGTGCCAGCAGTTTCGGGGACAGGCTTAGTGGGGCCAACGTCCTGACTTTC | CASSFGDRLSGANVLTF | many | TRBD1 | TRBJ2-6 | TRBV28
TGTGCCAGCAGCCCCTTGACAGTTGGCACCGGGGAGCTGTTTTTT | CASSPLTVGTGELFF | - | - | TRBJ2-2 | TRBV7-3
TGTGCCAGCAGTGAGTGGACAGGGGGCTCCACAGATACGCAGTATTTT | CASSEWTGGSTDTQYF | - | TRBD1 | TRBJ2-3 | TRBV6-1
TGCAGTGCTAGAGCTAGAGACGTTGAGCGGGAGGATGAGCAGTTCTTC | CSARARDVEREDEQFF | few | TRBD2 | TRBJ2-1 | TRBV20-1
TGTGCCGCCCCCGTCACGGCCTACGAGCAGTACTTC | CAAPVTAYEQYF | many | - | TRBJ2-7 | TRBV6-1
TGTGCCAGCAGCTCGGTTACTTTTCTATCGGGGGCCAACGTCCTGACTTTC | CASSSVTFLSGANVLTF | - | - | TRBJ2-6 | TRBV28
TGTGCCAGCAGTTACTCGATAGGGGCGGGAGGTGGCACAGATACGCAGTATTTT | CASSYSIGAGGGTDTQYF | few | TRBD2 | TRBJ2-3 | TRBV6-6
TGCGCCAGCCGCTCTGGGACAGGGTGGAACACTGAAGCTTTCTTT | CASRSGTGWNTEAFF | - | TRBD1 | TRBJ1-1 | TRBV5-1
TGTGCCAGCAGCTTGGGACAGGGCGAAGGCCTAGCGGGAGGGCCGGAGTTCTTC | CASSLGQGEGLAGGPEFF | many | TRBD2 | TRBJ2-1 | TRBV11-3
TGTGCCGTCGGGACAGGGGCCTACGAGCAGTACTTC | CAVGTGAYEQYF | many | TRBD1 | TRBJ2-7 | TRBV10-3
TGTGCCAGCAGTGAAGCAGTAGCGGGAGCAAACATTCAGTACTTC | CASSEAVAGANIQYF | few | TRBD2 | TRBJ2-4 | TRBV2
TGCAGCGGGCTACAGGGGGCCTATGAGCAGTTCTTC | CSGLQGAYEQFF | - | TRBD1 | TRBJ2-1 | TRBV29-1